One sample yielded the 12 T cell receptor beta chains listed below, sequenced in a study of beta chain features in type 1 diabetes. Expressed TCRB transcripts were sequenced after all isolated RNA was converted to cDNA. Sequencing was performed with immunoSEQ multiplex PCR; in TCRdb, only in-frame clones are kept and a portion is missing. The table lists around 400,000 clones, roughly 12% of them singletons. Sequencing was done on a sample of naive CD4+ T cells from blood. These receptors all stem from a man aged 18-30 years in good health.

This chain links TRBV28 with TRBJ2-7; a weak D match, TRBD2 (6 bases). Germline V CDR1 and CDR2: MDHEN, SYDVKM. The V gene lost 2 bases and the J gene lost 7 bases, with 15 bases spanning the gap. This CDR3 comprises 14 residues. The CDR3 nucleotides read TGTGCCAGCAGTTTAGGGGGAGCGGGCCGTGAGCAGTACTTC. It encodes CASSLGGAGREQYF.

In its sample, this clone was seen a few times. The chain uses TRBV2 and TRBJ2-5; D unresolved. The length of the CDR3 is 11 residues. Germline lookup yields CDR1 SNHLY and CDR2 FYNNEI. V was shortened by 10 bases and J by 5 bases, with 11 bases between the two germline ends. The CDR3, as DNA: TGTGCCATTGAACGGCGGGAGACCCAGTACTTC. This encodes CAIERRETQYF.

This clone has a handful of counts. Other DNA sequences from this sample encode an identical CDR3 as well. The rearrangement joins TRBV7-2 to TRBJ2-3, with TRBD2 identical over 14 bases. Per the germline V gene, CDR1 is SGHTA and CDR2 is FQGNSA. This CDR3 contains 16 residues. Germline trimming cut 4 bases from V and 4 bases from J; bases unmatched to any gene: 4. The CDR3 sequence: CASSSRLAGGSDTQYF. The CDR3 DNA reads TGTGCCAGCAGCTCAAGACTAGCGGGGGGGTCAGATACGCAGTATTTT.

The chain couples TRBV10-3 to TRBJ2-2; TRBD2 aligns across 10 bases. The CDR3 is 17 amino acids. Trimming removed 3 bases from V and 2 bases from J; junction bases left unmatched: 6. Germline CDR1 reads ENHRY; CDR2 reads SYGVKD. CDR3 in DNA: TGTGCCATCAGTGACCCGGGACTAGCGACAAACACCGGGGAGCTGTTTTTT. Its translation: CAISDPGLATNTGELFF.

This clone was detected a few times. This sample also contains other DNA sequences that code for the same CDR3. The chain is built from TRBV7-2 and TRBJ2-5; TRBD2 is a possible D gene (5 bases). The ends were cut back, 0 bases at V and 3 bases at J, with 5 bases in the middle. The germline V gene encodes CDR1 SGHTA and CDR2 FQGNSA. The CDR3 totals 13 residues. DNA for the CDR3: TGTGCCAGCAGCTTAGCGAGGGAAGAGACCCAGTACTTC. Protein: CASSLAREETQYF.

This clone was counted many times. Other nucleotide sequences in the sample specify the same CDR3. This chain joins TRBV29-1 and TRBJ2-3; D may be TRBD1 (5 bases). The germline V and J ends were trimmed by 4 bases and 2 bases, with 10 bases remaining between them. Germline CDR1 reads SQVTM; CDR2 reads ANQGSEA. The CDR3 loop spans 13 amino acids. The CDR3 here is CSVGGRATDTQYF. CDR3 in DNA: TGCAGCGTTGGAGGCAGGGCCACAGATACGCAGTATTTT.

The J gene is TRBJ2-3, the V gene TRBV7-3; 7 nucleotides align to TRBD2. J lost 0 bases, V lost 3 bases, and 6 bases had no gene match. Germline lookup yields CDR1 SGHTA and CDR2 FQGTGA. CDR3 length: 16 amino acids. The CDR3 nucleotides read TGTGCCAGCAGCTTTCGCGGGAGAACTAGCACAGATACGCAGTATTTT. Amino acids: CASSFRGRTSTDTQYF.

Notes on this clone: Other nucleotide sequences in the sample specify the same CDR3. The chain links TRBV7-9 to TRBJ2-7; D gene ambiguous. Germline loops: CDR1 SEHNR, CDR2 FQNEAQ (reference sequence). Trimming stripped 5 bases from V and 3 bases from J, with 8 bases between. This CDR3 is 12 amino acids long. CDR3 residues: CASSPTVYEQYF. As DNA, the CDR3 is TGTGCCAGCAGCCCCACAGTCTACGAGCAGTACTTC.

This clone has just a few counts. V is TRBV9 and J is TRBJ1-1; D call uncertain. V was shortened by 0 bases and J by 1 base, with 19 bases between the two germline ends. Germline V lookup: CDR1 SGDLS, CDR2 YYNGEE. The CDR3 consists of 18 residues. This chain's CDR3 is CASSVVPRWWRSNTEAFF. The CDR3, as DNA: TGTGCCAGCAGCGTAGTCCCGAGGTGGTGGCGATCGAACACTGAAGCTTTCTTT.

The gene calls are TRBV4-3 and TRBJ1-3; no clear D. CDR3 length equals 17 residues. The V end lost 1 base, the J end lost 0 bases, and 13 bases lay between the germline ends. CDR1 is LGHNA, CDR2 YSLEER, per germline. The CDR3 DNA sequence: TGCGCCAGCAGCCAAGCACGGGAGTCGGTCTCTGGAAACACCATATATTTT. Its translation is CASSQARESVSGNTIYF.

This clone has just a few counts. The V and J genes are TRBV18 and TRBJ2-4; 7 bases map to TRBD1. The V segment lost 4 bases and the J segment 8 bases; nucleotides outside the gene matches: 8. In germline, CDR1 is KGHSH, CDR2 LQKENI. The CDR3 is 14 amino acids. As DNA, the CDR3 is TGTGCCAGCTCACAGACAGGGATGTGGGACATTCAGTACTTC. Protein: CASSQTGMWDIQYF.

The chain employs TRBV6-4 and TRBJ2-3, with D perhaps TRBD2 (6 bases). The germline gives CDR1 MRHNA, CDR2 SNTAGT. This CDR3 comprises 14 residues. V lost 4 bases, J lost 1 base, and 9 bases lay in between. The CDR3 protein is CASSGTGGTDTQYF. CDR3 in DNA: TGTGCCAGCAGTGGAACGGGGGGCACAGATACGCAGTATTTT.